Listed below are T cell receptor beta chains from one sample, sequenced in a study of shared clonotypes between healthy human individuals. TCRdb's copy holds only in-frame clones and misses some; the assay was immunoSEQ multiplex PCR. The sample includes over a million clones, under 80% of them seen just once. The sequenced sample consisted of memory CD4+ T cells sorted from blood. The origin of the receptors is a young man in good health. The CDR3 runs from the conserved cysteine through the conserved F or W. A D gene is named only where the DNA matches it firmly. Not all rows give a size; the values are once, few, many and, for expanded clones, a class.

clone_size,j_call,d_call,v_call,cdr3_aa,cdr3_nt
-,TRBJ1-1,-,TRBV27,CASKDPQGGNTEAFF,TGTGCCAGCAAGGATCCACAGGGAGGGAACACTGAAGCTTTCTTT
-,TRBJ1-4,-,TRBV4-1,CASSQVSQGREKLFF,TGCGCCAGCAGCCAAGTTAGTCAGGGAAGGGAAAAACTGTTTTTT
-,TRBJ2-1,TRBD2,TRBV28,CASSPGLAGGPPYNEQFF,TGTGCCAGCAGTCCCGGACTAGCGGGGGGGCCCCCCTACAATGAGCAGTTCTTC
-,TRBJ1-3,TRBD1,TRBV7-2,CASSFSGTGSSGNTIYF,TGTGCCAGCAGCTTTTCCGGGACAGGGTCCTCTGGAAACACCATATATTTT
-,TRBJ1-3,-,TRBV11-2,CASSPTGTPGNTIYF,TGTGCCAGCAGCCCCACCGGGACACCTGGAAACACCATATATTTT
-,TRBJ1-5,-,TRBV2,CASSIKQPDQPQHF,TGTGCCAGCAGTATCAAACAGCCTGATCAGCCCCAGCATTTT
-,TRBJ2-7,-,TRBV5-8,CASSASRGQEQYF,TGTGCCAGCAGCGCGTCACGGGGGCAGGAGCAGTACTTC
-,TRBJ2-6,TRBD1,TRBV5-5,CASSHGQGASGANVLTF,TGTGCCAGCAGCCACGGACAGGGGGCCTCTGGGGCCAACGTCCTGACTTTC
-,TRBJ2-5,-,TRBV6-4,CASSDPLGRETQYF,TGTGCCAGCAGTGACCCGCTAGGTAGGGAGACCCAGTACTTC
once,TRBJ2-7,-,TRBV5-5,CASSLGRLNLDEQYF,TGTGCCAGCAGCTTGGGAAGACTAAATTTAGATGAGCAGTACTTC
-,TRBJ2-7,TRBD1,TRBV19,CASSIRGTGSYEQYF,TGTGCCAGTAGTATAAGGGGGACAGGCTCCTACGAGCAGTACTTC
-,TRBJ2-3,TRBD2,TRBV7-3,CASSLAPGLAGTDTQYF,TGTGCCAGCAGCTTAGCGCCGGGACTAGCGGGCACAGATACGCAGTATTTT
-,TRBJ2-7,-,TRBV2,CASSVAGEQYF,TGTGCCAGCAGCGTTGCTGGAGAGCAGTACTTC
-,TRBJ1-1,-,TRBV19,CASSIPQQAEAFF,TGTGCCAGTAGTATCCCCCAGCAGGCTGAAGCTTTCTTT
-,TRBJ2-5,-,TRBV19,CASSPRQVPGTQYF,TGTGCCAGTAGTCCCCGACAGGTCCCAGGGACCCAGTACTTC
-,TRBJ1-5,-,TRBV6-1,CASSRNRGNQPQHF,TGTGCCAGCAGTAGAAACAGGGGCAATCAGCCCCAGCATTTT
-,TRBJ1-6,-,TRBV7-2,CASSSQGRSSYNSPLHF,TGTGCCAGCAGCTCTCAGGGGCGGAGCTCCTATAATTCACCCCTCCACTTT
-,TRBJ2-7,-,TRBV18,CASSWGATYEQYF,TGTGCCAGCTCATGGGGGGCAACCTACGAGCAGTACTTC
few,TRBJ1-1,-,TRBV10-2,CASRVGGTEAFF,TGCGCCAGCAGGGTAGGGGGCACTGAAGCTTTCTTT
-,TRBJ1-1,-,TRBV4-1,CASSQVGGMNTEAFF,TGCGCCAGCAGCCAAGTCGGGGGTATGAACACTGAAGCTTTCTTT
-,TRBJ1-3,-,TRBV5-1,CASRKGSGASGNTIYF,TGCGCCAGCAGAAAAGGCTCAGGGGCATCTGGAAACACCATATATTTT
-,TRBJ2-2,-,TRBV5-1,CASSLGRGRDTGELFF,TGCGCCAGCAGCTTGGGGCGGGGGCGCGACACCGGGGAGCTGTTTTTT
-,TRBJ2-1,-,TRBV27,CASRRAGSEQFF,TGTGCCAGCAGACGTGCGGGGAGTGAGCAGTTCTTC
-,TRBJ1-6,TRBD1,TRBV10-3,CAISESDRGRTQGLHF,TGTGCCATCAGTGAGTCGGACAGGGGGCGTACCCAGGGCCTCCACTTT
-,TRBJ1-2,-,TRBV7-2,CASSQSGFYGYTF,TGTGCCAGCAGCCAGTCAGGGTTCTATGGCTACACCTTC
-,TRBJ2-5,-,TRBV15,CATSTDSRETQYF,TGTGCCACCAGCACCGACTCACGAGAGACCCAGTACTTC
few,TRBJ2-5,TRBD2,TRBV30,CAWSALAGSGTQYF,TGTGCCTGGAGTGCGCTAGCGGGGTCCGGGACCCAGTACTTC
few,TRBJ2-7,TRBD1,TRBV7-8,CASSWGQALAYEQYF,TGTGCCAGCAGCTGGGGACAGGCCTTAGCCTACGAGCAGTACTTC
-,TRBJ2-4,TRBD2,TRBV5-1,CASSPRTYSGGNIQYF,TGCGCCAGCAGCCCTCGGACCTATTCGGGGGGAAACATTCAGTACTTC
-,TRBJ1-5,-,TRBV6-6,CASTTLYSNQPQHF,TGTGCCAGCACCACATTATATAGCAATCAGCCCCAGCATTTT
-,TRBJ2-5,-,TRBV27,CASSLNGVTQYF,TGTGCCAGCAGTTTGAATGGGGTGACCCAGTACTTC
-,TRBJ2-3,TRBD2,TRBV6-1,CASKPSGATDTQYF,TGTGCCAGCAAGCCTAGCGGGGCCACAGATACGCAGTATTTT
-,TRBJ2-7,-,TRBV28,CASSVAYEQYF,TGTGCCAGCAGTGTGGCCTACGAGCAGTACTTC
-,TRBJ2-2,-,TRBV11-2,CASSLGVAAANTGELFF,TGTGCCAGCAGCTTAGGCGTAGCGGCGGCCAACACCGGGGAGCTGTTTTTT
-,TRBJ2-7,-,TRBV6-1,CASSEPYEQYF,TGTGCCAGCAGTGAGCCCTACGAGCAGTACTTC
-,TRBJ2-5,-,TRBV18,CASSPPGLQETQYF,TGTGCCAGCTCACCACCGGGACTTCAAGAGACCCAGTACTTC
once,TRBJ1-4,-,TRBV2,CASSGAVSSNEKLFF,TGTGCCAGCAGTGGGGCAGTTAGCTCTAATGAAAAACTGTTTTTT
-,TRBJ2-7,-,TRBV6-1,CASSALGSRGEQYF,TGTGCCAGCAGTGCCCTCGGGAGCCGGGGCGAGCAGTACTTC
-,TRBJ1-1,TRBD1,TRBV19,CASSETGGQAFF,TGTGCCAGTAGCGAGACAGGGGGCCAGGCTTTCTTT
-,TRBJ1-2,-,TRBV13,CASSQGPYGYTF,TGTGCCAGCAGCCAGGGACCTTATGGCTACACCTTC
-,TRBJ2-5,-,TRBV11-2,CASRPGFRQETQYF,TGTGCCAGCCGCCCCGGGTTCCGCCAAGAGACCCAGTACTTC
-,TRBJ1-2,-,TRBV28,CASSLGGNGYTF,TGTGCCAGCAGCCTAGGGGGGAATGGCTACACCTTC
few,TRBJ2-5,-,TRBV5-1,CASSLAGKETQYF,TGCGCCAGCAGCTTGGCAGGGAAGGAGACCCAGTACTTC
few,TRBJ1-1,-,TRBV7-2,CASSSTGYEAFF,TGTGCCAGCAGCTCGACAGGCTATGAAGCTTTCTTT
-,TRBJ2-5,TRBD1,TRBV5-1,CASSFAGQGSRETQYF,TGCGCCAGCAGCTTTGCGGGACAGGGATCTCGAGAGACCCAGTACTTC
-,TRBJ1-2,-,TRBV30,CAWSVRRNGYTF,TGTGCCTGGAGTGTACGACGGAATGGCTACACCTTC
few,TRBJ1-1,-,TRBV6-1,CASKATLNTEAFF,TGTGCCAGCAAGGCCACGCTAAACACTGAAGCTTTCTTT
-,TRBJ2-1,-,TRBV4-3,CASSQDGLYNEQFF,TGCGCCAGCAGCCAAGATGGACTGTACAATGAGCAGTTCTTC
-,TRBJ2-5,-,TRBV19,CASSTTGMSGTQYF,TGTGCCAGTAGTACCACCGGGATGTCCGGGACCCAGTACTTC
-,TRBJ1-6,-,TRBV5-6,CASSFTDRDNSPLHF,TGTGCCAGCAGCTTCACGGACCGAGATAATTCACCCCTCCACTTT
-,TRBJ1-2,-,TRBV5-1,CASSWAGQQGYTF,TGCGCCAGCAGCTGGGCTGGACAGCAAGGCTACACCTTC
-,TRBJ1-5,-,TRBV2,CASRASGAGNQPQHF,TGTGCCAGCAGGGCCTCGGGGGCTGGCAATCAGCCCCAGCATTTT